These 29 T cell receptor beta chains came from one sample sequenced in a study of blood T cell repertoires in COVID-19. Assay used: immunoSEQ multiplex PCR; TCRdb lists only in-frame clones, some missing. Of about 250,000 clones in the sample, 85% to 90% were seen once. Material: peripheral blood. Receptors originate from a man aged 80 or over with acute or convalescent COVID-19.

The rearrangement joins TRBV7-8 to TRBJ1-6; D uncertain. Trimming stripped 5 bases from V and 0 bases from J, with 11 bases between. Germline V CDR1 and CDR2: SGHVS, FQNEAQ. This CDR3 has 16 residues. The DNA of the CDR3 is TGTGCCAGCAGCCTGGCTTTAAGCTCCTATAATTCACCCCTCCACTTT. Translation: CASSLALSSYNSPLHF.

This sequence joins TRBV28 and TRBJ1-5; 7 positions match TRBD1. Trimming cost V 4 bases and J 0 bases; bases outside gene matches: 6. Germline V CDR1 and CDR2: MDHEN, SYDVKM. The CDR3 loop spans 16 amino acids. This CDR3 is CASSSPWDSSNQPQHF. As DNA, the CDR3 is TGTGCCAGCAGTTCCCCCTGGGACAGTAGCAATCAGCCCCAGCATTTT.

The chain carries TRBV19 and TRBJ2-4; 12 nucleotides agree with TRBD1. Germline CDR1 and CDR2: LNHDA and SQIVND (reference sequence). This CDR3 comprises 19 residues. The V gene end was trimmed by 3 bases and the J gene end by 1 base; junction bases not matched to a gene: 10. CDR3 nucleotide sequence: TGTGCCAGTAGTATTCAAGGGACAGGGGGCCGACTGGCCAAAAACATTCAGTACTTC. Its translation: CASSIQGTGGRLAKNIQYF.

The rearrangement uses TRBV28 and TRBJ2-3, with D hard to call. The CDR3 is made up of 13 amino acids. Germline V gene data show CDR1 as MDHEN and CDR2 as SYDVKM. The V gene lost 7 bases and the J gene lost 0 bases, with 8 bases spanning the gap. The CDR3 region has the DNA TGTGCCAGCAAGATCCGGAGCACAGATACGCAGTATTTT. It yields the protein CASKIRSTDTQYF.

V gene TRBV3-1 (or the pseudogene TRBV3-2) combines with J gene TRBJ1-1; D not resolved. Per germline, CDR1 LGHDT and CDR2 YNNKEL (reference sequence). Between the trimmed V and J ends, which lost 5 bases and 1 base, there was a span of 8 bases. This CDR3 has 13 amino acids. CDR3 in amino acids: CASSFDTNTEAFF. As DNA, the CDR3 is TGTGCCAGCAGCTTTGACACGAACACTGAAGCTTTCTTT.

This chain links TRBV7-9 with TRBJ1-1; D is perhaps TRBD1 (5 bases). Germline CDR1 is SEHNR and CDR2 is FQNEAQ (reference sequence). V shed 7 bases and J shed 1 base, with 10 bases lying between them. This CDR3 is built from 13 residues. The CDR3 reads CASTGATNTEAFF. The CDR3 region has the DNA TGTGCCAGCACCGGGGCAACGAACACTGAAGCTTTCTTT.

The V call is TRBV7-8, the J call TRBJ2-7; 14 bases line up with TRBD2. Germline values: CDR1 SGHVS, CDR2 FQNEAQ. The CDR3 is made up of 17 amino acids. V was pared by 5 bases and J by 5 bases, with 11 bases of the junction left unmatched. CDR3 region: CASSRSPGLAGANEQYF. The CDR3 DNA follows: TGTGCCAGCAGCCGAAGTCCGGGACTAGCGGGAGCCAACGAGCAGTACTTC. Complete variable domain (other parts from reference TRBV7-8 and TRBJ2-7): GAGVSQSPRYKVAKRGQDVALRCDPISGHVSLFWYQQALGQGPEFLTYFQNEAQLDKSGLPSDRFFAERPEGSVSTLKIQRTQQEDSAVYLCASSRSPGLAGANEQYFGPGTRLTVT.

V usage is TRBV25-1 and J usage is TRBJ1-1; TRBD1 matches 7 bases. J lost 0 bases, V lost 3 bases, and 7 bases had no gene match. The germline V gene has CDR1 MGHDK and CDR2 SYGVNS. This CDR3 spans 16 amino acids. Here the CDR3 DNA reads TGTGCCAGCAGTGAGTCGACAGGGCGAATGAACACTGAAGCTTTCTTT. This gives the protein CASSESTGRMNTEAFF.

This clone was seen a handful of times. The rearrangement links TRBV21-1 to TRBJ1-6; the table assigns TRBD1, which was not confirmed against the DNA. TRBV21-1 is recorded as a pseudogene. The CDR3 consists of 16 residues. The CDR3 sequence is CASSTHRERFRSPLHF. In nucleotides, the CDR3 is TGTGCCAGCAGCACTCACAGGGAACGCTTTAGATCACCCCTCCACTTT.

V is TRBV6-1 and J is TRBJ2-1; 9 bases fit TRBD2. CDR1 MNHNS and CDR2 SASEGT come from the germline V gene. Losses at the gene ends were 2 bases for V and 2 bases for J; bases not matched to a gene: 1. The CDR3 consists of 15 residues. The CDR3 region is CASSELAGAYNEQFF. The CDR3 DNA sequence: TGTGCCAGCAGTGAATTAGCGGGAGCCTACAATGAGCAGTTCTTC.

The chain couples TRBV24-1 to TRBJ2-1, with D possibly matching TRBD1 (5 bases). This CDR3 spans 17 amino acids. The germline V and J ends were trimmed by 5 bases and 9 bases, with 25 bases remaining between them. Germline CDR1 KGHDR, CDR2 SFDVKD. CDR3 bases: TGTGCCACCAGTGGTGACATCTCCAGGGTACCCGCCGGTGAGCAGTTCTTC. It specifies CATSGDISRVPAGEQFF.

J is TRBJ1-4 and V is TRBV11-2, with D tentatively TRBD1 (6 bases). The CDR3 has 14 residues. CDR1 and CDR2 from the germline V gene are SGHAT and FQNNGV. V was cut by 4 bases and J by 0 bases, with 6 bases left in between. The CDR3 protein is CASSSGATNEKLFF. The CDR3 DNA is TGTGCCAGCAGCTCAGGGGCAACTAATGAAAAACTGTTTTTT. Full variable domain (remainder filled in from reference TRBV11-2 and TRBJ1-4): EAGVAQSPRYKIIEKRQSVAFWCNPISGHATLYWYQQILGQGPKLLIQFQNNGVVDDSQLPKDRFSAERLKGVDSTLKIQPAKLEDSAVYLCASSSGATNEKLFFGSGTQLSVL.

As for this clone: The sample has other DNA sequences that encode this CDR3 too. This chain connects TRBV4-3 to TRBJ2-5; D not certain. The CDR3 consists of 13 residues. Per the germline V gene, CDR1 is LGHNA and CDR2 is YSLEER. V was cut by 0 bases and J by 5 bases, with 7 bases left in between. The CDR3 reads CASSQERAETQYF. The CDR3 coding sequence is TGCGCCAGCAGCCAAGAGCGCGCCGAGACCCAGTACTTC.

The J gene is TRBJ2-1, the V gene TRBV9; 7 nucleotides align to TRBD1. The CDR3 loop spans 15 amino acids. V lost 0 bases, J lost 4 bases, and 4 bases stayed unmatched. Germline assignment: CDR1 SGDLS and CDR2 YYNGEE. The CDR3 sequence is CASSVEGTVYNEQFF. The CDR3 DNA reads TGTGCCAGCAGCGTAGAGGGGACAGTATACAATGAGCAGTTCTTC.

The rearrangement uses TRBV28 and TRBJ1-5; TRBD1 is a possible D gene (6 bases). Germline assignment: CDR1 MDHEN and CDR2 SYDVKM. V was pared by 6 bases and J by 7 bases, with 19 bases between. This CDR3 is built from 15 residues. CDR3 coding DNA: TGTGCCAGCAGCTTGGGGGGGCTGAAGACCCAGCCCCAGCATTTT. It specifies CASSLGGLKTQPQHF.

The chain links TRBV7-2 to TRBJ1-1, with 8 bases aligning to TRBD1. The junction had 13 bases not matched to a gene; V was cut back by 2 bases and J by 5 bases. Per the germline V gene, CDR1 is SGHTA and CDR2 is FQGNSA. CDR3 length: 17 amino acids. Written as DNA, the CDR3 is TGTGCCAGCAGCTTATTTAGCCCCGGACAGGGAAGGACTGAAGCTTTCTTT. This gives the protein CASSLFSPGQGRTEAFF.

The gene calls are TRBV7-8 and TRBJ1-5; possible D gene TRBD1, 5 bases. V lost 1 base, J lost 3 bases, and 13 bases lay in between. Germline lookup yields CDR1 SGHVS and CDR2 FQNEAQ. The CDR3 consists of 16 residues. The CDR3 DNA reads TGTGCCAGCAGCTTAGAAGAGGCGGGGACCAATCAGCCCCAGCATTTT. Translation gives CASSLEEAGTNQPQHF.

The rearrangement links TRBV19 to TRBJ2-7; D is possibly TRBD2 (5 bases). Germline CDR1 and CDR2: LNHDA and SQIVND (reference sequence). CDR3 size: 14 residues. Trimming cost V 5 bases and J 6 bases, with 17 bases left between them. The CDR3: CASSPQVAAGEQYF. CDR3 nucleotides: TGTGCCAGTAGTCCCCAAGTTGCCGCGGGCGAGCAGTACTTC.

V gene TRBV19 combines with J gene TRBJ1-6; D is undetermined. Looked up from germline, CDR1 is LNHDA and CDR2 is SQIVND (reference sequence). This CDR3 has 13 amino acids. V shed 3 bases and J shed 5 bases, with 5 bases lying between them. The CDR3 protein is CASSITDNSPLHF. DNA for the CDR3: TGTGCCAGTAGTATTACAGATAATTCACCCCTCCACTTT.

The chain has TRBV7-9 and TRBJ1-5; no firm D call. The CDR3 has 13 residues. The germline V and J ends were trimmed by 4 bases and 0 bases, with 4 bases remaining between them. Germline V gene lookup returns CDR1 SEHNR and CDR2 FQNEAQ (reference sequence). CDR3 sequence (DNA): TGTGCCAGCAGCTCTAATAGCAATCAGCCCCAGCATTTT. Translated: CASSSNSNQPQHF. The full variable domain, in which reference TRBV7-9 and TRBJ1-5 provide the parts outside the CDR3, is DTGVSQNPRHKITKRGQNVTFRCDPISEHNRLYWYRQTLGQGPEFLTYFQNEAQLEKSRLLSDRFSAERPKGSFSTLEIQRTEQGDSAMYLCASSSNSNQPQHFGDGTRLSIL.

The chain links TRBV5-1 to TRBJ1-4; the match to TRBD1 covers 9 bases. J lost 5 bases, V lost 3 bases, and 5 bases had no gene match. CDR3 length equals 15 residues. The germline CDR1 and CDR2 sequences are SGHRS and YFSETQ. CDR3 sequence: CASSYAGTGNEKLFF. The CDR3 bases are TGCGCCAGCAGCTATGCCGGGACAGGGAATGAAAAACTGTTTTTT. The complete variable domain, with remaining parts taken from reference TRBV5-1 and TRBJ1-4, reads KAGVTQTPRYLIKTRGQQVTLSCSPISGHRSVSWYQQTPGQGLQFLFEYFSETQRNKGNFPGRFSGRQFSNSRSEMNVSTLELGDSALYLCASSYAGTGNEKLFFGSGTQLSVL.

This chain links TRBV5-5 with TRBJ1-2, with 7 bases lining up with TRBD1. After removal of 1 base from V and 3 bases from J, the junction contained 6 bases not matched to a gene. The CDR3 loop spans 15 amino acids. Germline loops: CDR1 SGHKS, CDR2 YYEKEE (reference sequence). As DNA, the CDR3 is TGTGCCAGCAGCTTGCGGGGCAGGGGGGACTATGGCTACACCTTC. Its protein product is CASSLRGRGDYGYTF.

The V call is TRBV19, the J call TRBJ1-2; no reliable D call. Trimming cost V 9 bases and J 5 bases, with 16 bases left between them. The germline gives CDR1 LNHDA, CDR2 SQIVND (reference sequence). The CDR3 sequence is 13 residues long. The CDR3 protein is CASAASPEYGYTF. The CDR3 DNA reads TGTGCCAGCGCAGCGAGCCCGGAGTATGGCTACACCTTC.

This chain uses TRBV18 with TRBJ1-1; 7 positions match TRBD1. Germline CDR1 and CDR2: KGHSH and LQKENI. The junction had 6 bases not matched to a gene; V was cut back by 2 bases and J by 0 bases. The CDR3 is made up of 16 amino acids. Here the CDR3 DNA reads TGTGCCAGCTCACCAAACACAGGGGTCATGAACACTGAAGCTTTCTTT. This encodes CASSPNTGVMNTEAFF.

The CDR3, as DNA: TGTGCCACCAGGGCCGGGGTTATCAATTCACCCCTCCACTTT. This gives the protein CATRAGVINSPLHF. The rearrangement uses TRBV15 and TRBJ1-6, with D unresolved. CDR3 length: 14 amino acids. V was clipped by 6 bases and J by 7 bases, with 13 bases between them. The germline V gene encodes CDR1 LNHNV and CDR2 YYDKDF (reference sequence).

The V gene is TRBV28, the J gene TRBJ1-6; TRBD1 aligns across 8 bases. The CDR3 is made up of 14 amino acids. Germline V gene sequence: CDR1 MDHEN, CDR2 SYDVKM. The J segment lost 10 bases and the V segment lost 2 bases, leaving 4 bases of the junction unmatched. The CDR3 sequence is CASSLRTGQSPLHF. The CDR3 DNA follows: TGTGCCAGCAGTTTACGGACAGGGCAATCACCCCTCCACTTT.

The chain joins TRBV21-1 to TRBJ1-4; the table calls TRBD1, which could not be checked here. TRBV21-1 is recorded as a pseudogene. The CDR3 runs 17 residues. In DNA form, the CDR3 reads TGTGCCAGCGTCCCTCCAGGGGGAATAGCAACTAATGAAAAACTGTTTTTT. Residues: CASVPPGGIATNEKLFF.

The V call is TRBV18, the J call TRBJ2-5, with D possibly being TRBD1 (5 bases). V was pared by 1 base and J by 4 bases, with 13 bases between. CDR1 is KGHSH and CDR2 is LQKENI in the germline V gene. This CDR3 contains 15 residues. The CDR3 sequence is CASSPLSGSIETQYF. As DNA, the CDR3 is TGTGCCAGCTCACCACTTTCAGGGTCGATAGAGACCCAGTACTTC.

The chain joins TRBV6-6 to TRBJ2-2, with 7 bases matching TRBD2. There are 14 residues in the CDR3. V dropped 8 bases and J dropped 4; count of bases not matched to a gene: 7. Germline loops: CDR1 MNHNY, CDR2 SVGAGI (reference sequence). CDR3 DNA: TGTGCCAGCTGGGCGGGGGACCTCACCGGGGAGCTGTTTTTT. Translation: CASWAGDLTGELFF.